Reported below is one T cell receptor beta chain. Its binding antigen is unknown. No much larger clone exists at a distance of one base, and base qualities are not known. The collaborating institutions used their own protocols to collect whole blood in K2EDTA tubes. Collaborator samples were shipped for TCRbeta analysis as frozen whole blood, isolated PBMCs, or DNA extracted from either sample type. TCRbeta CDR3 regions were amplified from genomic DNA by means of the immunoSEQ Assay, a bias-controlled multiplex PCR. The authors' pipeline ran thus. The number of nucleated cells in each sample was estimated by amplification of reference gene primers within the assay. To quantify the absolute abundance of each unique TCRbeta CDR3 rearrangement, sequence reads were collapsed and filtered. For each sample, productive Simpson clonality was calculated by taking the square root of Simpson's diversity index across productive rearrangements. Imported from immuneACCESS, the table was reduced by TCRdb to in-frame sequences with V and J called. These copies leave out some clones; in studies compared against another copy, an unresolved V gene accounts for under half, and the cause of the remainder is not known. Clone size and the V and J calls come from that table; the DNA yielded D and trimming. The sample includes about 70,000 clones, with approximately 90% observed a single time. The ten largest clones capture around 20% of the sample.

The record originates from a study of blood T cell repertoires in COVID-19 (TCRdb year 2020). Regarding the research as a whole: Samples from collaborators originated in the United States, Italy and Spain and spanned both the acute and convalescent phases of COVID-19. The prospective study material was composed of cDNA or gDNA derived from T cells, B-cell-depleted T cells, or PBMCs. The dataset comprised deeply sampled blood TCRbeta repertoires from subjects exposed to, actively infected with, or recovered from COVID-19. A freely available public database, intended as a resource for researchers studying the immune response to SARS-CoV-2, is where the repertoires were released. Samples were obtained from the ongoing ImmuneRACE study (first 160 participants) and from over 1,000 subjects provided by 6 global collaborators. Sample metadata almost always included a de-identified subject ID, COVID-19 status, age in years and sex. HLA class I and class II types, where available, came from metadata supplied by the sample provider rather than from assay-based typing. The paper as a whole reports these results and caveats: The quantity of clinical and demographic metadata differed by source and by participant and was supplied without curation.

CDR1 MNHNS and CDR2 SASEGT were looked up in the germline V gene. V has 0 bases trimmed and J has 3 bases trimmed; junction bases matching no gene number 8. The CDR3 sequence holds 16 residues, the cysteine and phenylalanine included. Solely the CDR3 DNA is kept, with 48 bases framed from the first base. This receptor was taken from a woman older than 75 with acute or convalescent COVID-19. The sequence links TRBV6-1 to TRBJ2-7, and 7 junctional nucleotides match TRBD2. Specimen: peripheral blood. Here is the DNA: TGTGCCAGCAGTGAAGCGCCTGGGGGGGTGAGCTACGAGCAGTACTTC. It specifies CASSEAPGGVSYEQYF.